Listed here are 17 T cell receptor beta chains from one sample, sequenced in a study of shared clonotypes between healthy human individuals. The repertoire was sequenced with immunoSEQ multiplex PCR; TCRdb's copy has only in-frame clones and lacks some. The sample has roughly 500,000 clones, about 85% seen once; the top ten hold roughly an eighth. Input material: PBMCs. Receptors were obtained from a woman aged 40 to 50 in good health. Some clones in this sample may be carry-over from other donors' samples.

The chain couples TRBV27 to TRBJ2-1, with TRBD2 identical over 7 bases. Trimming took 8 bases from V and 7 from J; bases not matched to a gene: 11. CDR3 length: 14 amino acids. Germline V gene data show CDR1 as MNHEY and CDR2 as SMNVEV (reference sequence). The CDR3 loop reads CASRESGKVNEQFF. As DNA, the CDR3 is TGTGCCAGCCGAGAGAGCGGGAAGGTGAATGAGCAGTTCTTC.

This clone was seen only once. J is TRBJ1-4 and V is TRBV10-3, with D uncertain. V was clipped by 5 bases and J by 0 bases, with 13 bases between them. The CDR3 contains 16 residues. Per germline, CDR1 ENHRY and CDR2 SYGVKD. CDR3 loop: CAISYEPHATNEKLFF. In DNA form, the CDR3 reads TGTGCCATCAGTTACGAGCCGCATGCAACTAATGAAAAACTGTTTTTT.

This clone was seen just once. The rearrangement uses TRBV11-2 and TRBJ1-2, with 9 bases that match TRBD1. V lost 4 bases to trimming and J lost 5 bases; unmatched junction nucleotides: 8. CDR3 length: 15 amino acids. Germline V gene lookup returns CDR1 SGHAT and CDR2 FQNNGV. The CDR3 spells CASSSGTGLLYGYTF. CDR3 bases: TGTGCCAGCAGCTCCGGGACAGGGCTCTTATATGGCTACACCTTC.

V is TRBV19 and J is TRBJ1-5, with D perhaps TRBD1 (6 bases). CDR1 LNHDA and CDR2 SQIVND come from the germline V gene (reference sequence). This CDR3 has 15 residues. The germline V and J ends were trimmed by 3 bases and 3 bases, with 12 bases remaining between them. The CDR3 region is CASSMGGQNNQPQHF. CDR3 coding DNA: TGTGCCAGTAGTATGGGGGGACAAAACAATCAGCCCCAGCATTTT.

The chain has TRBV10-3 and TRBJ2-5, with D possibly being TRBD1 or TRBD2 (5 bases each). Looked up from germline, CDR1 is ENHRY and CDR2 is SYGVKD. V was cut by 6 bases and J by 1 base, with 12 bases left in between. The CDR3 is 14 residues long. CDR3: CAISRDRSQETQYF. DNA for the CDR3: TGTGCCATCAGCCGGGACCGTAGCCAAGAGACCCAGTACTTC.

This chain joins TRBV7-8 and TRBJ2-5; TRBD1 is a possible D gene (6 bases). CDR3 size: 13 residues. Germline V gene data show CDR1 as SGHVS and CDR2 as FQNEAQ. Trimming took off 6 bases at V and 5 bases at J, with 13 bases between the two ends. The CDR3 nucleotides read TGTGCCAGCAGTTCAGGGGCCTCGGAGACCCAGTACTTC. It encodes CASSSGASETQYF.

Notes on this clone: The same CDR3 arises from other DNA sequences in this sample as well. The chain recombines TRBV7-2 with TRBJ2-1; weak D call: TRBD1 (5 bases). Trimming took off 1 base at V and 0 bases at J, with 7 bases between the two ends. Germline assignment: CDR1 SGHTA and CDR2 FQGNSA. This CDR3 is built from 15 residues. The CDR3 sequence: CASSLGRDSYNEQFF. The CDR3 bases are TGTGCCAGCAGCTTAGGCAGGGACTCCTACAATGAGCAGTTCTTC.

Only a few counts were recorded for this clone. The rearrangement uses TRBV7-8 and TRBJ2-2, with D unclear. Germline values: CDR1 SGHVS, CDR2 FQNEAQ. This CDR3 spans 15 amino acids. V shed 4 bases and J shed 4 bases, with 13 bases lying between them. This CDR3 is CASSSLKSFTGELFF. The CDR3 nucleotides read TGTGCCAGCAGCTCCCTCAAGAGCTTCACCGGGGAGCTGTTTTTT.

The chain employs TRBV11-2 and TRBJ1-2; D uncertain. Germline V lookup: CDR1 SGHAT, CDR2 FQNNGV. The CDR3 totals 13 residues. V was trimmed by 5 bases and J by 2 bases, leaving 9 bases between them. The CDR3 loop is CASSPDKNYGYTF. CDR3 bases: TGTGCCAGCAGCCCAGACAAAAACTATGGCTACACCTTC.

The rearrangement uses TRBV27 and TRBJ2-3; TRBD2 matches at 12 bases. Losses at the gene ends were 3 bases for V and 5 bases for J; bases not matched to a gene: 15. CDR3 length equals 19 residues. The germline gives CDR1 MNHEY, CDR2 SMNVEV (reference sequence). Written as DNA, the CDR3 is TGTGCCAGCAGTTTTCGGCTAGCGGGAGGGCCGCTACGTGAAGATACGCAGTATTTT. Protein product: CASSFRLAGGPLREDTQYF.

V gene TRBV28 combines with J gene TRBJ2-1; D perhaps matches TRBD2 (6 bases). CDR1 is MDHEN, CDR2 SYDVKM, per germline. CDR3 size: 15 residues. V lost 6 bases and J 5 bases, leaving 17 bases between the germline ends. Written as DNA, the CDR3 is TGTGCCAGCAGCTTCGGGGGTTGGCGGGACAATGAGCAGTTCTTC. This translates into CASSFGGWRDNEQFF.

This chain connects TRBV12-5 to TRBJ2-5; D unclear. With 1 base removed from V and 0 bases from J, the gap between germline ends came to 0 bases. This CDR3 is 12 amino acids long. Germline V gene sequence: CDR1 LGHNT, CDR2 FRNRAP. The CDR3 spells CASGLDQETQYF. CDR3 bases: TGTGCTAGTGGTTTGGACCAAGAGACCCAGTACTTC.

J is TRBJ2-5 and V is TRBV4-2, with D perhaps being TRBD1 or TRBD2 (5 bases each). The CDR3 totals 16 residues. Trimming cost V 1 base and J 5 bases, with 17 bases left between them. The germline CDR1 and CDR2 sequences are LGHNA and YNFKEQ. CDR3: CASSQGVWGSGETQYF. Here the CDR3 DNA reads TGTGCCAGCAGCCAAGGAGTCTGGGGGAGTGGGGAGACCCAGTACTTC.

This sequence joins TRBV5-1 and TRBJ2-3; possibly TRBD1 for D (6 bases). The CDR3 sequence is 13 residues long. The germline CDR1 and CDR2 sequences are SGHRS and YFSETQ. V lost 0 bases and J 9 bases, leaving 11 bases between the germline ends. CDR3: CASSLDGGRTQYF. The CDR3 region has the DNA TGCGCCAGCAGCTTGGATGGGGGCCGCACGCAGTATTTT.

This clone came up once. V gene TRBV7-9 combines with J gene TRBJ2-2, with unresolved D. The V end was cut by 4 bases, the J end by 7 bases, with 10 bases between. Germline V gene data show CDR1 as SEHNR and CDR2 as FQNEAQ (reference sequence). The CDR3 contains 13 residues. CDR3 residues: CASSSLEIGELFF. The CDR3 DNA reads TGTGCCAGCAGCTCGTTAGAGATCGGGGAGCTGTTTTTT. The whole variable domain, remainder taken from reference TRBV7-9 and TRBJ2-2, is DTGVSQNPRHKITKRGQNVTFRCDPISEHNRLYWYRQTLGQGPEFLTYFQNEAQLEKSRLLSDRFSAERPKGSFSTLEIQRTEQGDSAMYLCASSSLEIGELFFGEGSRLTVL.

A word on this clone: The same CDR3 can be traced to other DNA sequences in this sample. V usage is TRBV15 and J usage is TRBJ2-7; either TRBD1 or TRBD2 may fit D (5 bases each). Deletions cut 0 bases from V and 0 bases from J, with 6 bases between. CDR3 length: 14 residues. Germline V gene lookup returns CDR1 LNHNV and CDR2 YYDKDF (reference sequence). This CDR3 reads CATSREGVSYEQYF. The CDR3 region has the DNA TGTGCCACCAGCAGAGAGGGGGTCTCCTACGAGCAGTACTTC.

V gene TRBV27 combines with J gene TRBJ1-1; no firm D call. Between the trimmed V and J ends, which lost 5 bases and 1 base, there was a span of 14 bases. This CDR3 has 15 amino acids. Looked up from germline, CDR1 is MNHEY and CDR2 is SMNVEV (reference sequence). In DNA form, the CDR3 reads TGTGCCAGCAGTCCCCCCCGTGGCAGGAACACTGAAGCTTTCTTT. Its translation: CASSPPRGRNTEAFF.